The rows below give T cell receptor beta chains drawn from one sample of a study of blood T cell repertoires in COVID-19. This table comes from immunoSEQ multiplex PCR, and its TCRdb copy is limited to in-frame clones, with some not included. Of 170,000 or so clones in the sample, 75% to 90% are singletons; the top ten hold roughly 7.5%. Sequencing was done on a sample of peripheral blood. The receptor set was obtained from a woman between 65 and 79 years old with COVID-19, enrolled during active disease. Each CDR3 is given with its conserved first and last residue. Each record gives: clone size, D gene, V gene, J gene, CDR3 protein, CDR3 DNA. A D gene is named only where the DNA matches it firmly. Not all rows give a size; the values are once, few, many and, for expanded clones, a class.

size: .
D: .
V: TRBV5-1
J: TRBJ2-1
CDR3: CASSLTDTNEQFF
DNA: TGCGCCAGCAGCTTAACAGATACCAATGAGCAGTTCTTC

size: few
D: TRBD1
V: TRBV7-3
J: TRBJ1-2
CDR3: CASSLTPGQGLGGYTF
DNA: TGTGCCAGCAGCTTAACCCCGGGACAGGGGTTAGGTGGCTACACCTTC

size: .
D: .
V: TRBV7-9
J: TRBJ1-1
CDR3: CASSPRGSNTEAFF
DNA: TGTGCCAGCAGCCCACGGGGATCCAACACTGAAGCTTTCTTT

size: .
D: TRBD2
V: TRBV7-2
J: TRBJ2-1
CDR3: CASSWRGTSGYNEQFF
DNA: TGTGCCAGCAGCTGGCGGGGGACTAGCGGCTACAATGAGCAGTTCTTC

size: few
D: .
V: TRBV19
J: TRBJ1-5
CDR3: CASSIRRGPQHF
DNA: TGTGCCAGTAGTATAAGGAGGGGTCCCCAGCATTTT

size: .
D: TRBD2
V: TRBV7-2
J: TRBJ2-7
CDR3: CASSSGGTAGGYEQYF
DNA: TGTGCCAGCAGCTCGGGAGGGACAGCGGGAGGTTACGAGCAGTACTTC

size: .
D: TRBD2
V: TRBV5-4
J: TRBJ2-2
CDR3: CAIPLAEANTGELFF
DNA: TGTGCCATCCCTCTAGCGGAAGCGAACACCGGGGAGCTGTTTTTT

size: .
D: .
V: TRBV7-2
J: TRBJ2-3
CDR3: CASSFDYTGSTDTQYF
DNA: TGTGCCAGCAGCTTCGATTACACAGGGTCCACAGATACGCAGTATTTT

size: .
D: TRBD2
V: TRBV13
J: TRBJ2-2
CDR3: CASSLGQGGYTGELFF
DNA: TGTGCCAGCAGCTTAGGGCAGGGAGGGTACACCGGGGAGCTGTTTTTT

size: once
D: .
V: TRBV12-1
J: TRBJ2-1
CDR3: CASSFPGVNYNEQFF
DNA: TGTGCCAGCAGCTTTCCGGGAGTGAACTACAATGAGCAGTTCTTC

size: .
D: TRBD2
V: TRBV19
J: TRBJ2-1
CDR3: CASNALAGAGEQFF
DNA: TGTGCCAGTAATGCGTTAGCGGGAGCGGGGGAGCAGTTCTTC

size: .
D: TRBD1
V: TRBV5-5
J: TRBJ1-4
CDR3: CASRTGGYEKLFF
DNA: TGTGCCAGCAGGACAGGGGGCTATGAAAAACTGTTTTTT

size: .
D: .
V: TRBV18
J: TRBJ2-1
CDR3: CASSTGNSNHEQFF
DNA: TGTGCCAGCTCAACGGGAAATAGTAACCATGAGCAGTTCTTC

size: .
D: .
V: TRBV29-1
J: TRBJ1-1
CDR3: CSVVGGRGSTEAFF
DNA: TGCAGCGTTGTAGGGGGTAGGGGAAGCACTGAAGCTTTCTTT

size: .
D: TRBD2
V: TRBV7-9
J: TRBJ2-7
CDR3: CASSSAGTRAEQYF
DNA: TGTGCCAGCAGCTCCGCCGGGACTAGGGCCGAGCAGTACTTC

size: .
D: .
V: TRBV7-2
J: TRBJ2-1
CDR3: CASSRGRRNEQFF
DNA: TGTGCCAGCAGCCGGGGGAGGAGGAATGAGCAGTTCTTC

size: .
D: .
V: TRBV28
J: TRBJ1-1
CDR3: CASSNPGRGAFF
DNA: TGTGCCAGCAGTAACCCGGGAAGAGGAGCTTTCTTT

size: .
D: TRBD2
V: TRBV7-2
J: TRBJ2-3
CDR3: CASSLAGSGRGADTQYF
DNA: TGTGCCAGCAGCTTAGCGGGTAGCGGGAGAGGGGCAGATACGCAGTATTTT

size: once
D: TRBD1
V: TRBV4-1
J: TRBJ1-1
CDR3: CASSLTGQWNTEAFF
DNA: TGCGCCAGCAGCCTAACGGGACAGTGGAACACTGAAGCTTTCTTT

size: .
D: .
V: TRBV7-2
J: TRBJ2-2
CDR3: CASSTRATGVGSNTGELFF
DNA: TGTGCCAGCAGCACCCGGGCGACAGGTGTGGGCTCGAACACCGGGGAGCTGTTTTTT

size: few
D: .
V: TRBV30
J: TRBJ1-1
CDR3: CAWSVFGAARNTEAFF
DNA: TGTGCCTGGAGTGTATTTGGGGCAGCCAGGAACACTGAAGCTTTCTTT

size: .
D: TRBD2
V: TRBV5-1
J: TRBJ2-7
CDR3: CASSPRLAGVPEQYF
DNA: TGCGCCAGCAGCCCCAGACTAGCGGGAGTCCCCGAGCAGTACTTC

size: .
D: TRBD2
V: TRBV6-2/TRBV6-3
J: TRBJ2-1
CDR3: CASSYLAGDYDEQFF
DNA: TGTGCCAGCAGTTACCTAGCGGGAGACTACGATGAGCAGTTCTTC

size: .
D: .
V: TRBV4-1
J: TRBJ1-5
CDR3: CASSQGWEGAHSNQPQHF
DNA: TGCGCCAGCAGCCAAGGATGGGAGGGAGCCCATAGCAATCAGCCCCAGCATTTT

size: .
D: .
V: TRBV7-9
J: TRBJ2-4
CDR3: CASSGENIQYF
DNA: TGTGCCAGCAGTGGAGAAAACATTCAGTACTTC

size: .
D: TRBD2
V: TRBV6-2/TRBV6-3
J: TRBJ2-3
CDR3: CASSPRTSGTDTQYF
DNA: TGTGCCAGCAGCCCCCGGACTAGCGGCACAGATACGCAGTATTTT

size: .
D: .
V: TRBV6-1
J: TRBJ2-1
CDR3: CASSEGGTPEQFF
DNA: TGTGCCAGCAGTGAAGGGGGGACACCTGAGCAGTTCTTC

size: once
D: TRBD1
V: TRBV28
J: TRBJ1-4
CDR3: CASSWNRGTNEKLFF
DNA: TGTGCCAGCAGTTGGAACAGGGGGACTAATGAAAAACTGTTTTTT

size: .
D: TRBD1
V: TRBV11-2
J: TRBJ1-6
CDR3: CASSLIRPGLTGAPSPLHF
DNA: TGTGCCAGCAGCTTAATCAGGCCCGGATTGACAGGGGCCCCATCACCCCTCCACTTT

size: few
D: .
V: TRBV7-2
J: TRBJ1-1
CDR3: CAVGAEAFF
DNA: TGTGCAGTCGGGGCTGAAGCTTTCTTT

size: .
D: TRBD1
V: TRBV15
J: TRBJ2-7
CDR3: CATSRGGGQGLPYEQYF
DNA: TGTGCCACCAGCAGAGGGGGAGGACAGGGGTTACCCTACGAGCAGTACTTC

size: .
D: .
V: TRBV7-7
J: TRBJ1-1
CDR3: CASSPFEGVNTEAFF
DNA: TGTGCCAGCAGCCCATTCGAGGGGGTGAACACTGAAGCTTTCTTT

size: .
D: .
V: TRBV28
J: TRBJ1-2
CDR3: CASSSSVAGHDSDGYTF
DNA: TGTGCCAGCAGCTCATCCGTTGCCGGACATGATTCGGATGGCTACACCTTC

size: .
D: .
V: TRBV15
J: TRBJ2-3
CDR3: CATSRDQRSQRAADTQYF
DNA: TGTGCCACCAGCAGAGATCAGAGGAGTCAGCGGGCTGCGGATACGCAGTATTTT

size: .
D: TRBD1
V: TRBV14
J: TRBJ2-1
CDR3: CASSHVDRGPFNEQFF
DNA: TGTGCCAGCAGCCATGTGGACAGGGGCCCCTTCAATGAGCAGTTCTTC

size: .
D: TRBD2
V: TRBV28
J: TRBJ2-2
CDR3: CASNPARGSPTGELFF
DNA: TGTGCCAGCAACCCCGCGCGCGGGAGCCCCACCGGGGAGCTGTTTTTT

size: .
D: TRBD2
V: TRBV7-9
J: TRBJ2-5
CDR3: CASSLFGSGTSTGTQYF
DNA: TGTGCCAGCAGCTTATTCGGGTCCGGGACTAGCACGGGGACCCAGTACTTC

size: .
D: TRBD2
V: TRBV3-1/TRBV3-2
J: TRBJ2-1
CDR3: CASSLRTSGRDEQFF
DNA: TGTGCCAGCAGCCTCAGGACTAGCGGGAGGGATGAGCAGTTCTTC

size: .
D: TRBD1
V: TRBV5-4
J: TRBJ1-1
CDR3: CASSTATGVGTEAFF
DNA: TGTGCCAGCAGCACGGCTACAGGGGTTGGCACTGAAGCTTTCTTT

size: .
D: TRBD2
V: TRBV18
J: TRBJ2-7
CDR3: CASSLAGTLSYEQYF
DNA: TGTGCCAGCTCATTAGCGGGAACCCTCTCCTACGAGCAGTACTTC

size: .
D: TRBD1
V: TRBV28
J: TRBJ2-1
CDR3: CASSPWGQIYNEQFF
DNA: TGTGCCAGCAGCCCTTGGGGACAGATCTACAATGAGCAGTTCTTC